The sequence of this T cell receptor beta chain was determined in a study of T cell responses to AZD1222 COVID-19 vaccine. Study-level information: Pooling of second doses given at about 4 or about 12 weeks was done.

For this clone: What it recognizes is unknown.

This CDR3 is 16 amino acids long. Germline assignment: CDR1 MDHEN and CDR2 SYDVKM. With V trimmed by 5 bases and J by 3 bases, 10 bases remained unmatched. Here immunoSEQ multiplex PCR was the method, and the copy in TCRdb shows in-frame clones only, minus some. The table includes fewer than 200,000 clones, around 90% detected once. Study-wide results and caveats: Nearly half of spike-specific TCRs reportedly target unmutated variant regions. Vaccine-related CD4 TCRs covered spike, predominating at 160-218 and 743-854.

The sample was peripheral blood, taken on day 0 of AZD1222 vaccination. The TCR sequence derives from an adult in good health. The chain links TRBV28 to TRBJ1-5; 7 bases agree with TRBD1. In nucleotides, the CDR3 is TGTGCCAGCAGTCGGGTCCCACAGGGGACCAATCAGCCCCAGCATTTT. Translated, it gives CASSRVPQGTNQPQHF.